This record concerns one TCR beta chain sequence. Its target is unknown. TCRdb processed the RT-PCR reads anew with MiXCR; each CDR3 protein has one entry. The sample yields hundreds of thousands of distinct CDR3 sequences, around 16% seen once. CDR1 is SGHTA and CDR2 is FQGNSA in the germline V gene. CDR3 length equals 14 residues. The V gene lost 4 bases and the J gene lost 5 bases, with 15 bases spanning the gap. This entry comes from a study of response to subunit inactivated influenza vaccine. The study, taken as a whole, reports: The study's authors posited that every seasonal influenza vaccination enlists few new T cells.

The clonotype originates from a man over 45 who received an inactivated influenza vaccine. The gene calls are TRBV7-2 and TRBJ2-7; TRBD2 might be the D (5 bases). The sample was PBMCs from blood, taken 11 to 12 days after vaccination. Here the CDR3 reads CASSYPRRSDEQYF. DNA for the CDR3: TGTGCCAGCAGCTACCCGAGGAGGTCAGACGAGCAGTACTTC.